The sequence of this T cell receptor beta chain was determined in a study of T-cell reconstitution after alpha-beta-depleted transplantation in children. The CDR3 is 14 residues long. Deletions cut 3 bases from V and 4 bases from J, with 12 bases between. Germline CDR1 and CDR2: WSHSY and SAAADI. Preparation of the TCRbeta library involved a method that used unique molecular identifiers. TCRdb reanalysed the PCR reads using MiXCR and keeps one entry per CDR3 protein. The table has approximately 230,000 distinct CDR3 sequences, more than 20% seen once. This clonotype appeared a few times. The chain has TRBV10-2 and TRBJ1-2; D is unclear. The sequencing here drew on PBMCs, mostly from graft donor cells, taken 360 days after TCRalphabeta/CD19-depleted stem cell transplant. This TCR derives from a female patient aged 2 to 10 who had a stem cell transplant for congenital amegakaryocytic thrombocytopenia, so the T cells may come from the graft donor. Here the CDR3 reads CASSDLSRVYGYTF. The CDR3 coding sequence is TGCGCCAGCAGTGATTTATCCCGGGTCTATGGCTACACCTTC.